These 19 T cell receptor beta chains were sequenced from one sample in a study of T-cell memory formation after mild COVID-19. Via MiXCR, TCRdb re-called the 5' RACE reads, giving one row per CDR3 protein. Of fewer than 650,000 distinct CDR3 sequences listed, about 20% are singletons. The specimen sequenced was PBMCs or a T cell subset sorted from them (not recorded which). The receptor set was obtained from an adult woman who had mild COVID-19 (a few samples of this study predate the infection). Cell type and time point are not known.

This chain joins TRBV7-8 and TRBJ1-1, with D hard to call. Per germline, CDR1 SGHVS and CDR2 FQNEAQ. Deletions cut 2 bases from V and 10 bases from J, with 20 bases between. This CDR3 is built from 15 residues. CDR3 amino acids: CASSLSPMNHLGAFF. In DNA form, the CDR3 reads TGTGCCAGCAGCTTATCCCCGATGAACCACCTCGGAGCTTTCTTT.

This clonotype was seen a handful of times. The CDR3 region has the DNA TGCAGTGCTGGTCAGCCCCAGCATTTT. This encodes CSAGQPQHF. The chain links TRBV20-1 to TRBJ1-5; no definite D call. The CDR3 totals 9 residues. The V gene lost 5 bases and the J gene lost 6 bases, with 2 bases spanning the gap. Germline-derived CDR1 and CDR2 are DFQATT and SNEGSKA (reference sequence).

There are a few counts of this clonotype. The chain joins TRBV30 to TRBJ2-3; D is undetermined. Looked up from germline, CDR1 is GTSNPN and CDR2 is SVGIG (reference sequence). Trimming left V 5 bases short and J 8 bases short, with 17 bases between. The CDR3 totals 13 residues. The chain's CDR3 is CAWSGLSLSTQYF. The CDR3 nucleotides are TGTGCCTGGTCCGGGCTCTCTCTAAGTACGCAGTATTTT.

The genes are TRBV12-3 or TRBV12-4 and TRBJ2-1; D tentatively fits TRBD1 or TRBD2 (5 bases each). V was clipped by 4 bases and J by 9 bases, with 13 bases between them. The CDR3 sequence is 13 residues long. CDR3 protein: CASSSGNRGEQFF. The CDR3 DNA sequence: TGTGCCAGCAGTTCCGGGAATAGGGGTGAGCAGTTCTTC.

This clonotype was observed a handful of times. The genes are TRBV7-3 and TRBJ1-3; D unresolved. V gave up 1 base and J gave up 4 bases, with 5 bases separating them. CDR1 and CDR2 (germline): SGHTA, FQGTGA. The CDR3 consists of 13 residues. The CDR3 loop reads CASSLMAGNTIYF. CDR3 in DNA: TGTGCCAGCAGCTTAATGGCCGGAAACACCATATATTTT. The full variable domain, with the rest looked up from reference TRBV7-3 and TRBJ1-3, is GAGVSQTPSNKVTEKGKYVELRCDPISGHTALYWYRQSLGQGPEFLIYFQGTGAADDSGLPNDRFFAVRPEGSVSTLKIQRTERGDSAVYLCASSLMAGNTIYFGEGSWLTVV.

This clonotype was recorded a few times. J is TRBJ2-7 and V is TRBV12-3 or TRBV12-4, with D perhaps being TRBD1 or TRBD2 (5 bases each). This CDR3 has 15 amino acids. V was cut by 2 bases and J by 5 bases, with 16 bases left in between. CDR3 loop: CASSLSRRGEDEQYF. The DNA for the CDR3 is TGTGCCAGCAGTTTATCCCGACGAGGGGAAGACGAGCAGTACTTC.

The chain couples TRBV20-1 to TRBJ1-1; D uncertain. V was pared by 3 bases and J by 0 bases, with 8 bases between. The CDR3 sequence is 13 residues long. CDR1 and CDR2 (germline): DFQATT, SNEGSKA (reference sequence). The CDR3 protein is CSARMRLNTEAFF. The CDR3 DNA follows: TGCAGTGCTAGGATGCGCTTGAACACTGAAGCTTTCTTT.

This clonotype has only a few counts. This chain joins TRBV6-5 and TRBJ2-5; D not resolved. The V and J ends lost 5 bases and 5 bases respectively, with 12 bases between them. Looked up from germline, CDR1 is MNHEY and CDR2 is SVGAGI. The CDR3 spans 13 residues. CDR3 amino acids: CASSPTLLETQYF. DNA for the CDR3: TGTGCCAGCAGTCCCACACTGCTCGAGACCCAGTACTTC.

The rearrangement uses TRBV18 and TRBJ2-3; the match to TRBD2 covers 8 bases. With 5 bases clipped from V and 0 bases from J, the junction kept 4 bases outside the gene matches. Germline CDR1 KGHSH, CDR2 LQKENI. CDR3 size: 15 residues. The CDR3 nucleotides are TGTGCCAGCTCAACTGGACTAGCCAGCACAGATACGCAGTATTTT. This translates into CASSTGLASTDTQYF. Using reference TRBV18 and TRBJ2-3 for the parts outside the CDR3, the full variable domain is NAGVMQNPRHLVRRRGQEARLRCSPMKGHSHVYWYRQLPEEGLKFMVYLQKENIIDESGMPKERFSAEFPKEGPSILRIQQVVRGDSAAYFCASSTGLASTDTQYFGPGTRLTVL.

This clonotype was counted ten times or more. The V call is TRBV20-1, the J call TRBJ1-1; weak D call: TRBD1 (6 bases). The CDR3 runs 14 residues. V was cut by 5 bases and J by 1 base, with 14 bases left in between. The germline gives CDR1 DFQATT, CDR2 SNEGSKA (reference sequence). The CDR3 DNA reads as TGCAGTGCTTTGGACAGCCGTCGGAACACTGAAGCTTTCTTT. Translating gives CSALDSRRNTEAFF.

The CDR3 is CASSPNSGHPLPTGELFF. CDR3 DNA: TGCGCCAGCAGCCCGAATAGTGGGCATCCCTTGCCCACCGGGGAGCTGTTTTTT. The rearrangement links TRBV5-1 to TRBJ2-2; no clear D. Trimming removed 4 bases from V and 4 bases from J, with 23 bases in between. The CDR3 contains 18 residues. Germline assignment: CDR1 SGHRS and CDR2 YFSETQ.

The rearrangement uses TRBV5-6 and TRBJ2-1; 7 nucleotides agree with TRBD2. The CDR3 spans 14 residues. The junction had 14 bases not matched to a gene; V was cut back by 2 bases and J by 15 bases. Germline CDR1 SGHDT, CDR2 YYEEEE. CDR3 sequence (DNA): TGTGCCAGCAGCTTCGCCGGGTTAGCGGGTGGCGGGTTCTTC. This codes for CASSFAGLAGGGFF.

This rearrangement joins TRBV11-2 to TRBJ2-1; tentative D call: TRBD2 (8 bases). Per germline, CDR1 SGHAT and CDR2 FQNNGV. V was clipped by 5 bases and J by 1 base, with 24 bases between them. CDR3 size: 19 residues. This CDR3 reads CASSRRGGAGVSSYNEQFF. In DNA form, the CDR3 reads TGTGCCAGCAGCCGCAGGGGGGGAGCGGGAGTAAGTTCCTACAATGAGCAGTTCTTC.

The chain employs TRBV2 and TRBJ2-7; 9 nucleotides align to TRBD2. After removal of 6 bases from V and 2 bases from J, the junction contained 8 bases not matched to a gene. Germline V lookup: CDR1 SNHLY, CDR2 FYNNEI. The CDR3 runs 15 residues. The CDR3 sequence is CASSHSGRDTYEQYF. In DNA, the CDR3 is TGTGCCAGCAGCCATAGCGGGAGAGACACCTACGAGCAGTACTTC.

This clonotype was seen only a few times. This rearrangement joins TRBV4-2 to TRBJ2-3; tentatively, D is TRBD1 (6 bases). The V end was cut by 0 bases, the J end by 0 bases, with 16 bases between. Germline V gives CDR1 LGHNA, CDR2 YNFKEQ. The CDR3 totals 18 residues. This chain's CDR3 is CASSQEQVGGGSTDTQYF. The CDR3, as DNA: TGTGCCAGCAGCCAAGAACAGGTTGGGGGCGGGAGCACAGATACGCAGTATTTT.

This clonotype was seen ten or more times. The chain has TRBV5-1 and TRBJ1-1; D call uncertain. V gave up 4 bases and J gave up 4 bases, with 14 bases separating them. CDR3 size: 14 residues. Germline lookup yields CDR1 SGHRS and CDR2 YFSETQ. CDR3 protein: CASSSGRAVTEAFF. The DNA for the CDR3 is TGCGCCAGCAGCAGCGGGAGGGCAGTCACTGAAGCTTTCTTT. The complete variable domain, with remaining parts taken from reference TRBV5-1 and TRBJ1-1, reads KAGVTQTPRYLIKTRGQQVTLSCSPISGHRSVSWYQQTPGQGLQFLFEYFSETQRNKGNFPGRFSGRQFSNSRSEMNVSTLELGDSALYLCASSSGRAVTEAFFGQGTRLTVV.

V and J are TRBV30 and TRBJ1-6; tentative D call: TRBD1 (5 bases). V was trimmed by 4 bases and J by 10 bases, leaving 14 bases between them. The CDR3 has 13 residues. CDR1 is GTSNPN and CDR2 is SVGIG in the germline V gene (reference sequence). In nucleotides, the CDR3 is TGTGCCTGGACCGGGGCTAGGGGATCACCCCTCCACTTT. Protein product: CAWTGARGSPLHF.

This clonotype was observed a few times. CDR3 bases: TGCAGCGTTGTGGCGAGCCTTGGAGGAGAGACCCAGTACTTC. This encodes CSVVASLGGETQYF. The V and J genes are TRBV29-1 and TRBJ2-5; TRBD2 might be the D (5 bases). Germline CDR1 is SQVTM and CDR2 is ANQGSEA. This CDR3 region has 14 residues. V lost 4 bases to trimming and J lost 4 bases, with 16 bases between them.

In its sample, this clonotype was seen a few times. V gene TRBV6-1 combines with J gene TRBJ1-1; D gene uncertain. Germline V gives CDR1 MNHNS, CDR2 SASEGT. Trimming stripped 6 bases from V and 3 bases from J, with 5 bases between. The CDR3 extends over 11 amino acids. The CDR3 sequence is CASRSHTEAFF. The CDR3 DNA follows: TGTGCCAGCAGAAGCCACACTGAAGCTTTCTTT.